The rows below give T cell receptor beta chains drawn from one sample of a study of metastatic and nonmetastatic thyroid tumors. TCRdb re-processed the PCR reads through MiXCR. The table lists about 40,000 clones, approximately 17% of them singletons. Sequenced: tumor tissue. These TCRs come from a female donor with papillary thyroid cancer or a benign thyroid nodule (not recorded which). Some clones in this sample may be carry-over from other donors' samples. Both conserved end residues are part of each CDR3. The order of the fields is V gene, clone size, J gene, D gene, CDR3 DNA, CDR3 protein. The D gene is left open where the match is weak. Clone size appears in some rows only: once, few, many, or a class for an expanded clone.

>TRBV24-1|many|TRBJ1-1|TRBD1
TGTGCCACCAGTGACCCAACAGGGGAGAAGGAAGCTTTCTTT
CATSDPTGEKEAFF
>TRBV5-6|NA|TRBJ2-7|NA
TGTGCCAGCAGCCCGCCCTTGGCAGTCTCCTACGAGCAGTACTTC
CASSPPLAVSYEQYF
>TRBV10-3|many|TRBJ2-7|TRBD2
TGTGCCATCAGCCCGGTGGGCGGGAGGGGGACCTACGAGCAGTACTTC
CAISPVGGRGTYEQYF
>TRBV5-1|NA|TRBJ2-7|NA
TGCGCCAGCAGCCCGCCGCTGGCGGGTGCTTTCTCCTACGAGCAGTACTTC
CASSPPLAGAFSYEQYF
>TRBV11-1|many|TRBJ2-3|NA
TGTGCCAGCAGCTTAGAGCCCCGGGGTAGATTTTCAGATACGCAGTATTTT
CASSLEPRGRFSDTQYF
>TRBV28|many|TRBJ1-2|NA
TGTGCCAGCAGTTTAAAAGGTCGGGGCTACACCTTC
CASSLKGRGYTF
>TRBV18|many|TRBJ1-5|TRBD1
TGTGCCAGCTCACGTGGTAGACAGGGGCGGGAGCCCCAGCATTTT
CASSRGRQGREPQHF
>TRBV6-1|many|TRBJ1-5|NA
TGTGCCAGCAGTCAGGGACGTTTTCCTAATAACAATCAGCCCCAGCATTTT
CASSQGRFPNNNQPQHF
>TRBV20-1|NA|TRBJ1-2|NA
TGCAGTGCTAGTGGATGGGGGGGAGGCTACACCTTC
CSASGWGGGYTF
>TRBV6-5|NA|TRBJ1-2|NA
TGTGCCAGCAGTTACTCCCTTGACGGGTATAGGGATGGCTACAGCTTC
CASSYSLDGYRDGYSF
>TRBV4-3|few|TRBJ2-1|TRBD2
TGCGCCAGCAGCCAAGAGTGGGCGGGAGTGGCAACCCTCTCCTACAATGAGCAGTTCTTC
CASSQEWAGVATLSYNEQFF
>TRBV7-8|NA|TRBJ1-2|NA
TGTGCCAGCAGCCTGAGTATAGGACAGAATATTGGCTACACCTTC
CASSLSIGQNIGYTF
>TRBV6-1|many|TRBJ1-2|NA
TGTGCCACCCGGGGCCTGTCGTATGGCTACACCTTC
CATRGLSYGYTF
>TRBV6-2/TRBV6-3|NA|TRBJ2-7|TRBD2
TGTGCCAGCAGGACCACTAGCGGGGGAAGCTCCTACGAGCAGTACTTC
CASRTTSGGSSYEQYF
>TRBV7-9|NA|TRBJ2-7|TRBD1
TGTGCCAGCAGCGACCCGGGACAGTCCTACGAGCAGTACTTC
CASSDPGQSYEQYF
>TRBV7-2|few|TRBJ1-5|TRBD1
TGTGCCAGCAGCTTTTCGGACAGGGGTCAGCCCCAGCATTTT
CASSFSDRGQPQHF
>TRBV10-2|many|TRBJ1-3|NA
TGCGCCAGCAGTGAGTCGATGGGGGGGCGAGGAAACACCATATATTTT
CASSESMGGRGNTIYF
>TRBV5-5|many|TRBJ2-2|NA
TGTGCCAGCAGCGGGGGGGCAGCGGAAACCGGGGAGCTGTTTTTT
CASSGGAAETGELFF
>TRBV7-9|many|TRBJ2-5|NA
TGTGCCAGCAGCTTAGGAGGTACTGGGAGAGAGACCCAGTACTTC
CASSLGGTGRETQYF
>TRBV27|many|TRBJ1-2|NA
TGTGCCAGCACCCCCAGAGCCGGCTTCTCCGGCTATGGCTACACCTTC
CASTPRAGFSGYGYTF
>TRBV7-3|NA|TRBJ2-5|TRBD1
TGTGCCAGCAGCAAGGGGGTGGACAGGGGGCAAGAGACCCAGTACTTC
CASSKGVDRGQETQYF
>TRBV20-1|many|TRBJ2-7|TRBD2
TGCAGTGCGACAGGACTAGCGGGAGTGTACGAGCAGTACTTC
CSATGLAGVYEQYF
>TRBV13|many|TRBJ2-7|NA
TGTGCCAGCAGCTTAGGGGCAGGGGGCGCGGGAGGCTTCGAGCAGTACTTC
CASSLGAGGAGGFEQYF
>TRBV19|many|TRBJ1-5|NA
TGTGCCAGTAGCCCCCAGCACAGCAATCAGCCCCAGCATTTT
CASSPQHSNQPQHF